This is a list of T cell receptor beta chains from one sample in a study of immune evolution from preneoplasia to lung adenocarcinoma. Sequenced by immunoSEQ multiplex PCR; TCRdb stores in-frame clones only, minus some. The profile shows 3,000 or so clones, around 78% of them singletons. Sample: FFPE minimally invasive lung adenocarcinoma tissue. These receptors were taken from a person aged 60-80 years with lung adenocarcinoma. Both conserved end residues are part of each CDR3. Fields, in order: D gene, V gene, CDR3 protein. D genes are given only for firm matches.

D: TRBD2; V: TRBV9; CDR3: CASSPPQSRGASSTDTQYF
D: .; V: TRBV7-6; CDR3: CASSLASAGSGANVLTF
D: TRBD2; V: TRBV5-1; CDR3: CASSKLAGGPSTDTQYF
D: .; V: TRBV11-3; CDR3: CASSPSSYEQYF
D: .; V: TRBV29-1; CDR3: CSVAGTDGYTF
D: TRBD1; V: TRBV19; CDR3: CASSIDGTAIFGYTF
D: TRBD2; V: TRBV6-4; CDR3: CASSPRPSGSMSGELFF
D: TRBD2; V: TRBV14; CDR3: CASSGLAGSYYNEQFF
D: TRBD2; V: TRBV6-5; CDR3: CASSYSRGVGELFF
D: TRBD2; V: TRBV10-1; CDR3: CASRLAGVHEQYF
D: TRBD1; V: TRBV6-5; CDR3: CASSYEVGTGSYEQYF
D: .; V: TRBV29-1; CDR3: CSVGQGGWEGAQYF
D: TRBD1; V: TRBV6-6; CDR3: CASSQDRASTF
D: .; V: TRBV5-1; CDR3: CASSLAPGLQETQYF
D: .; V: TRBV28; CDR3: CASRDTGELFF
D: TRBD2; V: TRBV7-3; CDR3: CASSLTSGETDTQYF
D: .; V: TRBV12-5; CDR3: CASAPSGLGTGELFF
D: TRBD2; V: TRBV7-9; CDR3: CASSPLAGGGTDTQYF
D: .; V: TRBV25-1; CDR3: CASRIQETQYF
D: TRBD1; V: TRBV7-9; CDR3: CASSPFGTDTDTQYF
D: .; V: TRBV29-1; CDR3: CSVRGEGEKLFF
D: TRBD2; V: TRBV29-1; CDR3: CSGGLPSGRLLYEQYF
D: .; V: TRBV7-9; CDR3: CASSLLGYEQYF
D: TRBD1; V: TRBV27; CDR3: CASKLRGTGGSSSGNTIYF
D: TRBD1; V: TRBV27; CDR3: CASSIDPTGGKLFF
D: TRBD1; V: TRBV5-1; CDR3: CASSTNWTGLNEQFF
D: .; V: TRBV19; CDR3: CASSEPGINYGYTF
D: .; V: TRBV10-3; CDR3: CAAGAAGGETQYF
D: TRBD1; V: TRBV19; CDR3: CASRGTGQPQHF
D: TRBD1; V: TRBV7-9; CDR3: CASSSGQSVGYTF
D: .; V: TRBV4-1; CDR3: CASSQVVAISSYEQYF
D: .; V: TRBV11-2; CDR3: CASSLGTLGYEQYF
D: TRBD1; V: TRBV5-1; CDR3: CASSSGTGSAGYTF
D: .; V: TRBV7-9; CDR3: CASTVSSVMKYEQYF
D: .; V: TRBV18; CDR3: CASSPIHGQKTSSEQFF
D: .; V: TRBV5-1; CDR3: CASSLYSETQYF
D: .; V: TRBV30; CDR3: CAWSADGGYTF